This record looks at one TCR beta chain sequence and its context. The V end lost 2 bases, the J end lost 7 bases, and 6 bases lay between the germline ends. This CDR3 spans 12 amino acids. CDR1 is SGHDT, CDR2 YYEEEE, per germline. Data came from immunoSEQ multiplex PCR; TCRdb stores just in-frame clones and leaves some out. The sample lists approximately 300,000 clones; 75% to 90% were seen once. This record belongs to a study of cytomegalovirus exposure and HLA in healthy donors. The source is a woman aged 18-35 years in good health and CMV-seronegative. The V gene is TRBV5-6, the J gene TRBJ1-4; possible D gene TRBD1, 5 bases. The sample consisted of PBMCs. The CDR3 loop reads CASSFQGEKLFF. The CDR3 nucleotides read TGTGCCAGCAGCTTCCAGGGTGAAAAACTGTTTTTT.